This entry features one T cell receptor beta chain sequence. The antigen it recognizes is unknown. The sample holds no much larger clone one base away, and base qualities are not on file. The source of the sample is a study of blood T cell repertoires in COVID-19 (dated by TCRdb to about 2020). At the level of the whole study: Samples covering the acute and convalescent phases of COVID-19 were provided by collaborators in the United States, Italy and Spain. The material from the prospective study consisted of cDNA or gDNA derived from T cells, B-cell-depleted T cells, or PBMCs. The dataset comprised deeply sampled blood TCRbeta repertoires from subjects exposed to, actively infected with, or recovered from COVID-19. The repertoires were released in a freely available public database intended as a resource for research on the immune response to SARS-CoV-2. The samples were drawn from the first 160 participants of the ongoing ImmuneRACE study and from 1,254 subjects provided by 6 global collaborators. Nearly every sample came with metadata listing a de-identified subject ID, COVID-19 status, age in years and sex. Where available, HLA class I and class II types were taken from metadata supplied by the sample provider and were not determined by assay-based typing.

General conclusions and limits of the study: The quantity of clinical and demographic metadata differed by source and by participant and was supplied without curation.

CDR1 and CDR2 were assigned from the germline V gene (reference sequence) as LNHDA and SQIVND. The junction carries 6 bases between V and J, which are trimmed by 3 bases and 4 bases respectively. The CDR3 measures 12 amino acids from cysteine to phenylalanine. Solely the CDR3 DNA is kept, with 36 bases framed from the first base. One collaborating source in Seattle enrolled patients during active infection and followed them longitudinally through the course of disease. Each collaborating institution followed its own protocols to collect whole blood in K2EDTA tubes. For TCRbeta analysis, collaborators shipped samples in one of three forms: frozen whole blood, isolated PBMCs, or DNA extracted from either of those sample types. The immunoSEQ Assay, a bias-controlled multiplex PCR, was used to amplify TCRbeta CDR3 regions from genomic DNA. On the study's bioinformatics: The number of nucleated cells in each sample was estimated from the amplification of reference gene primers within the assay. To quantify the absolute abundance of each unique TCRbeta CDR3 rearrangement, sequence reads were collapsed and filtered. For each sample, productive Simpson clonality was calculated as the square root of Simpson's diversity index across productive rearrangements. TCRdb re-hosts the immuneACCESS table, in-frame sequences only. Its copies lack some clones; in the studies checked, an unresolved V gene accounts for under half of them, and the cause for the rest is not known. The V and J calls and clone size are taken from that table; D and trimming were inferred from the DNA. The sample records 150,000 to 180,000 clones, 83% of which are singletons. The top ten hold roughly an eighth of the sample.

The receptor was derived from a woman aged 55 to 70 with COVID-19, enrolled during active disease. Source material: peripheral blood. The chain uses TRBV19 and TRBJ1-2, with an unclear D gene assignment. At the DNA level, the sequence is TGTGCCAGTAGTATCCTCAGCTATGGCTACACCTTC. Its product reads: CASSILSYGYTF.